This TCR beta chain was identified during a study of OX40 agonist ivuxolimab in advanced cancers. For the study in its entirety: Ivuxolimab was an agonistic, fully human IgG2 monoclonal antibody directed against OX40 (CD134), a costimulatory receptor. Intravenous ivuxolimab was administered to patients every 2 weeks at six dose levels: 0.01, 0.1, 0.3, 1.5, 3 and 10 mg/kg. Among the roughly 52 dose-escalation patients, some 20 had hepatocellular carcinoma, roughly 15 melanoma, 9 renal cell carcinoma and 9 head and neck cancer. A male proportion of roughly 80% and a mean age of around 60 years, ranging from 23 to 79, were recorded for the dose-escalation cohort. Prior anti-PD-1, anti-PD-L1 or anti-CTLA-4 therapy was permitted, and 35% to 40% of dose-escalation patients had received checkpoint inhibitors. Partial responses occurred in three dose-escalation patients: two with cutaneous melanoma and one with hepatocellular carcinoma. The purpose of peripheral TCRbeta sequencing was to test whether ivuxolimab changed TCR sequence diversity and led to clonal T-cell expansion. The paper covers the monotherapy dose-escalation part of the phase I ivuxolimab trial, which included N = 52 patients. Beyond this particular receptor, the publication reports: In the 0.1-3.0 mg/kg groups, partial responders were among the patients with the lowest normalized peripheral clonal expansion, particularly in CD8+ T cells. At doses of 0.1 to 3.0 mg/kg, clonal expansion of both CD4+ and CD8+ T cells in blood was seen between baseline and week 6. The antigen specificity of the clonally expanded peripheral T cells was not determined. After ivuxolimab, more expanded clones were found on average in CD8+ T cells than in CD4+ T cells. Low levels of normalized T-cell clonal expansion were also shown by some nonresponding patients.

Relative to germline, V is 0 bases shorter and J is 1 base shorter, with 10 bases between their ends. The CDR3 has 15 amino acids, counting the end cysteine and phenylalanine. Of all the DNA, just the CDR3 is kept, 45 bases in frame from base 1. CDR1 and CDR2 were assigned from the germline V gene as SGHAT and FQNNGV. Genomic DNA was extracted from sorted cells for sequencing of the TCRbeta CDR3 region. TCRbeta CDR3 regions were sequenced using the immunoSEQ Assay. Drawn from immuneACCESS, this table holds only the in-frame rearrangements with V and J called that TCRdb kept. Clones are partly lost; checked studies trace under half to an unresolved V gene and leave the rest unexplained. The sample table shows 55,000 to 65,000 clones, and approximately 77% are seen once. Roughly 0.53% of the sample lies in the top ten. Patients with autoimmune disease history or receiving systemic immunosuppression were excluded from the trial. Peripheral blood for TCR sequencing was collected from all dose cohorts at baseline, on cycle 4 day 1, and on cycle 7 day 1. The samples were drawn from a first-in-human, open-label, multicenter phase I dose-escalation trial of ivuxolimab. Adults with locally advanced or metastatic melanoma, renal cell carcinoma, hepatocellular carcinoma or head and neck squamous cell carcinoma were enrolled in the trial. CD4+ and CD8+ T cells were sorted separately from peripheral blood before TCR sequencing.

With respect to this clone: What this receptor recognizes is not known. No base-level quality is on record; no much larger clone is a single base apart.

This sample comprised CD4+ or CD8+ T cells sorted from blood, obtained in a trial of the OX40 agonist ivuxolimab. The clonotype originates from an adult with an advanced solid tumor such as melanoma, head and neck, liver or kidney cancer. The rearranged segments are TRBV11-2 and TRBJ2-7, with the D call perhaps TRBD1 or TRBD2, each one matching 5 bases. CDR3 reads: CASSLDGGSSYEQYF. Here is the DNA: TGTGCCAGCAGCTTAGATGGGGGTTCTTCCTACGAGCAGTACTTC.